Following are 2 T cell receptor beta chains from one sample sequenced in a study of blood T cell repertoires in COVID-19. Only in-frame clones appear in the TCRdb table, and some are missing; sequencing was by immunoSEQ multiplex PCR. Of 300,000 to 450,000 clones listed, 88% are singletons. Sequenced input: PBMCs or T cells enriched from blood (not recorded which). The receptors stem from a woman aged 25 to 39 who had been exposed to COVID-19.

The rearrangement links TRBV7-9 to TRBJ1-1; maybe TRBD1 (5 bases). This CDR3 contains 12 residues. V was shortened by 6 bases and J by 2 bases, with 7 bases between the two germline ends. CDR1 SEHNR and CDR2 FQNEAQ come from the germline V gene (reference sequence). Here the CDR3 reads CASRRGNTEAFF. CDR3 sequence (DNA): TGTGCCAGCAGAAGGGGAAACACTGAAGCTTTCTTT.

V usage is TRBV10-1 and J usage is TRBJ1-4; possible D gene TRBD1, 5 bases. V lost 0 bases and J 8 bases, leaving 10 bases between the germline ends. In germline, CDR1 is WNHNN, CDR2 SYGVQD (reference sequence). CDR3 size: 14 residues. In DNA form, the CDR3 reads TGCGCCAGCAGTGAGTCGGGGCCGGCGGAAAAACTGTTTTTT. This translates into CASSESGPAEKLFF.